Each of the 21 T cell receptor beta chains below was sequenced from the same sample in a study of T cells in women clearing cervical HPV infection (dated by TCRdb to the late 2010s). The method behind the library was the immunoSEQ multiplex PCR assay. The table was pulled from immuneACCESS by TCRdb, which kept in-frame rearrangements only. Such tables lose some clones; where checked, under half of the loss comes from unresolved V genes, and the rest has no known cause. This sample's records show about 23,000 clones. The ten top clones hold over 8% of the sample. The sample was blood buffy coat. The receptors shown here come from a woman between 18 and 70 years old with a cervical HPV16 infection that either progressed to CIN3+ or cleared (not recorded which).

About this clone itself: The read ends 3 residues before the CDR3 terminus; that terminus is restored from the germline J gene. The J gene is TRBJ1-1, the V gene TRBV20-1, with D unclear. The CDR3 runs 14 residues. With 5 bases removed from V and 1 base from J, the gap between germline ends came to 14 bases. Germline CDR1 is DFQATT and CDR2 is SNEGSKA (reference sequence). The CDR3 DNA, read in part, is TGCAGTGCTGAGGGCCTAGCAGAGAACACTGAA. It encodes CSAEGLAENTE. From start to end, the CDR3 is CSAEGLAENTEAFF.

With respect to this clone: The DNA ends 3 residues before the CDR3 does, and the rest of the CDR3 is filled in from the germline J gene. The V and J genes are TRBV13 and TRBJ1-3; D not certain. This CDR3 has 13 amino acids. The V and J ends lost 5 bases and 1 base respectively, with 6 bases between them. Germline CDR1 is PRHDT and CDR2 is FYEKMQ (reference sequence). This chain's CDR3 is CASSRGSGNTIYF. The CDR3 DNA, read in part, is TGTGCCAGCAGCCGGGGATCTGGAAACACC.

Remarks on this clone: The observed sequence ends 3 residues before the CDR3 terminus, with the missing tail filled in from the germline J gene. This chain uses TRBV19 with TRBJ1-1; the D gene is possibly TRBD1 (6 bases). CDR3 length: 16 amino acids. V was shortened by 7 bases and J by 2 bases, with 20 bases between the two germline ends. CDR1 is LNHDA, CDR2 SQIVND, per germline (reference sequence). CDR3 residues: CASNPRVGTRNTEAFF. CDR3 DNA, as far as it was read: TGTGCCAGTAATCCCAGAGTGGGGACAAGAAACACTGAA.

On this clone itself: Sequencing ends 3 residues short of the CDR3 end; the germline J gene provides the rest. V gene TRBV2 combines with J gene TRBJ1-1; 7 bases line up with TRBD1. V shed 5 bases and J 0 bases; nucleotides not matched to a gene: 3. Per the germline V gene, CDR1 is SNHLY and CDR2 is FYNNEI. CDR3 length equals 14 residues. CDR3 amino acids: CASSLGTVNTEAFF. The part of the CDR3 DNA that was read is TGTGCCAGCAGTCTTGGGACAGTGAACACTGAA.

Concerning this clone itself: The sequenced fragment ends 3 residues before the CDR3 boundary, so the rest is inferred from the germline J gene. This chain joins TRBV12-3 or TRBV12-4 and TRBJ2-1; 15 bases fit TRBD2. J lost 2 bases, V lost 6 bases, and 2 bases had no gene match. The CDR3 runs to 16 residues. CDR3 loop: CASSGLAGGAYNEQFF. The sequenced part of the CDR3 DNA is TGTGCCAGCAGCGGACTAGCGGGAGGGGCCTACAATGAG.

In regard to this clone: The sequence runs out 3 residues before the end of the CDR3; the remainder is reconstructed from the germline J gene. The chain couples TRBV2 to TRBJ2-7; TRBD1 is a possible D gene (6 bases). This CDR3 spans 14 amino acids. From germline, CDR1 is SNHLY and CDR2 FYNNEI. Trimming stripped 0 bases from V and 4 bases from J, with 10 bases between. The CDR3 DNA, read in part, is TGTGCCAGCAGTGAAGCGCTCAGGGGATACGAG. Its protein product is CASSEALRGYE. The whole CDR3 reads CASSEALRGYEQYF.

This clone is classed as medium-sized by frequency. The read gets to within 3 residues of the CDR3 end, and the germline J gene fills in the rest. The chain employs TRBV7-8 and TRBJ2-2, with TRBD1 as a possible D gene (5 bases). Trimming removed 1 base from V and 6 bases from J, with 6 bases in between. Germline lookup yields CDR1 SGHVS and CDR2 FQNEAQ. The CDR3 is 13 residues long. The covered CDR3 bases are TGTGCCAGCAGCTTAGACAGGTCCGGGGAG. Translating it yields CASSLDRSGE. The entire CDR3 reads CASSLDRSGELFF.

Comment on this clone: From the germline J gene comes the end of the CDR3, since the read stops 3 residues before it. The chain links TRBV7-8 to TRBJ2-1; 11 bases align to TRBD2. V trimming: 7 bases; J trimming: 5 bases; junction bases outside the gene matches: 7. This CDR3 is 15 amino acids long. The germline CDR1 and CDR2 sequences are SGHVS and FQNEAQ. The CDR3 sequence: CASTKLAGANNEQFF. CDR3 DNA, as far as it was read: TGTGCCAGCACCAAACTAGCGGGAGCTAACAATGAG.

In the case of this clone: The read ends 3 residues before the CDR3 terminus; that terminus is restored from the germline J gene. This chain joins TRBV9 and TRBJ2-5; TRBD2 agrees at 8 bases. The CDR3 is 15 amino acids. CDR1 is SGDLS and CDR2 is YYNGEE in the germline V gene. Losses at the gene ends were 0 bases for V and 4 bases for J; bases not matched to a gene: 5. The CDR3: CASSVEGLVGETQYF. CDR3 DNA, as far as it was read: TGTGCCAGCAGCGTAGAGGGACTAGTTGGAGAGACC.

Concerning this clone itself: The observed sequence ends 3 residues before the CDR3 terminus, with the missing tail filled in from the germline J gene. The chain links TRBV2 to TRBJ2-6; TRBD2 matches 7 bases. The germline V gene has CDR1 SNHLY and CDR2 FYNNEI. The CDR3 contains 18 residues. The trim removed 6 bases at V and 0 bases at J, leaving 11 bases unmatched. CDR3 sequence: CASRSGGGRVSGANVLTF. The sequenced CDR3 bases are TGTGCCAGCAGGTCTGGGGGGGGAAGGGTCTCTGGGGCCAACGTC.

The CDR3 here is CSARSGTSGVYEQFF. CDR3 bases read: TGCAGTGCTAGATCCGGGACTAGTGGGGTCTATGAG. The chain employs TRBV20-1 and TRBJ2-1; 8 bases are a match to TRBD2. The sequence runs out 3 residues before the end of the CDR3; the remainder is reconstructed from the germline J gene. Trimming removed 2 bases from V and 8 bases from J; junction bases left unmatched: 11. CDR3 size: 15 residues. CDR1 DFQATT and CDR2 SNEGSKA come from the germline V gene (reference sequence).

As concerns this clone: With the read ending 3 residues before the CDR3 end, the germline J gene is used to fill in that end. This chain links TRBV2 with TRBJ1-5, with D possibly TRBD1 on 5 matching bases. CDR1 SNHLY and CDR2 FYNNEI come from the germline V gene. The CDR3 loop spans 13 amino acids. Trimming left V 7 bases short and J 6 bases short, with 13 bases between. The CDR3 is CASNGDSPQPQHF. CDR3 bases read: TGTGCCAGCAATGGAGACAGCCCTCAGCCC. Together with reference TRBV2 and TRBJ1-5, the CDR3 gives the full variable domain: EPEVTQTPSHQVTQMGQEVILRCVPISNHLYFYWYRQILGQKVEFLVSFYNNEISEKSEIFDDQFSVERPDGSNFTLKIRSTKLEDSAMYFCASNGDSPQPQHFGDGTRLSIL.

Concerning this clone: The read falls 3 residues short of the CDR3 end, and the missing part is taken from the germline J gene. This chain links TRBV28 with TRBJ1-2; tentatively, D is TRBD1 (5 bases). V was cut by 3 bases and J by 3 bases, with 11 bases left in between. Germline assignment: CDR1 MDHEN and CDR2 SYDVKM. The CDR3 spans 14 residues. Here the CDR3 reads CASSFPEGHYGYTF. The CDR3 DNA, read in part, is TGTGCCAGCAGTTTTCCGGAGGGGCACTATGGC.

A remark on this clone: The CDR3 goes on 3 residues after the read ends, and that part is filled in from the germline J gene. This chain connects TRBV29-1 to TRBJ2-3; 9 bases agree with TRBD2. Looked up from germline, CDR1 is SQVTM and CDR2 is ANQGSEA. The junction had 1 base not matched to a gene; V was cut back by 2 bases and J by 4 bases. The CDR3 loop spans 13 amino acids. CDR3 bases read: TGCAGCGTTGAACCTAGCGGGGCAGATACG. Amino acids: CSVEPSGADT. The full CDR3 is CSVEPSGADTQYF.

As for this clone: Sequencing ends 3 residues short of the CDR3 end; the germline J gene provides the rest. This rearrangement joins TRBV7-2 to TRBJ2-1; D might be TRBD2 (5 bases). The CDR3 length is 14 residues. Germline V CDR1 and CDR2: SGHTA, FQGNSA. V lost 5 bases and J lost 8, with 16 bases in between. This CDR3 is CASSPGPAADEQFF. The CDR3 bases that were read are TGTGCCAGCAGCCCCGGCCCCGCAGCGGATGAG.

Notes on this clone: With the read ending 3 residues before the CDR3 end, the germline J gene is used to fill in that end. The chain links TRBV7-2 to TRBJ2-7, with 8 bases aligning to TRBD2. V trimming: 2 bases; J trimming: 3 bases; junction bases outside the gene matches: 6. The CDR3 consists of 15 residues. Germline lookup yields CDR1 SGHTA and CDR2 FQGNSA. The sequenced CDR3 bases are TGTGCCAGCAGCTTAACACCGGGACTAGTCTACGAG. Translated, it gives CASSLTPGLVYE. The whole CDR3 protein reads CASSLTPGLVYEQYF.

On this clone itself: The read stops 3 residues short of the end of the CDR3; the missing end is completed from the germline J gene. This rearrangement joins TRBV2 to TRBJ1-1; TRBD1 aligns across 7 bases. V dropped 6 bases and J dropped 1; count of bases not matched to a gene: 2. There are 13 residues in the CDR3. Germline V lookup: CDR1 SNHLY, CDR2 FYNNEI. The CDR3 sequence is CASSRQGNTEAFF. The covered CDR3 bases are TGTGCCAGCAGCAGACAGGGGAACACTGAA.

Concerning this clone: The CDR3 end is not reached by the read, which stops 3 residues before it; the germline J gene fills it in. The chain recombines TRBV5-1 with TRBJ2-3; 12 positions agree with TRBD2. This CDR3 is 15 amino acids long. J lost 6 bases, V lost 7 bases, and 9 bases had no gene match. Germline CDR1 reads SGHRS; CDR2 reads YFSETQ. The CDR3 loop is CASLLTSGGHDTQYF. CDR3 DNA (partial): TGCGCCAGCCTTCTCACTAGCGGGGGGCATGATACG.

Regarding this clone: The read is 3 residues too short to cover the CDR3 end, so that end is filled in from the germline J gene. This rearrangement joins TRBV5-1 to TRBJ2-3; D is unresolved. The ends were cut back, 3 bases at V and 0 bases at J, with 11 bases in the middle. Germline CDR1 reads SGHRS; CDR2 reads YFSETQ. CDR3 size: 15 residues. The CDR3 bases that were read are TGCGCCAGCAGCTCTCGGCCAGCGAGCACAGATACG. Protein sequence: CASSSRPASTDT. The complete CDR3 reads CASSSRPASTDTQYF.

Worth noting for this clone: The read terminates 3 residues ahead of where the CDR3 ends, so the germline J gene completes it. J is TRBJ1-4 and V is TRBV5-1; 9 nucleotides align to TRBD1. The CDR3 is 15 residues long. Germline V CDR1 and CDR2: SGHRS, YFSETQ. V dropped 4 bases and J dropped 8; count of bases not matched to a gene: 9. The CDR3 spells CASSPSGQGEEKLFF. The sequenced CDR3 bases are TGCGCCAGCAGCCCCTCGGGACAGGGCGAGGAAAAA.

Concerning this clone: The read comes to an end 3 residues before the CDR3 does, leaving the germline J gene to fill in the end. The chain uses TRBV29-1 and TRBJ2-7, with D perhaps TRBD1 (5 bases). The CDR3 extends over 11 amino acids. Trimming took 6 bases from V and 4 from J, leaving 10 bases between them. Germline values: CDR1 SQVTM, CDR2 ANQGSEA. CDR3 in amino acids: CSVIRGYEQYF. CDR3 bases read: TGCAGCGTGATAAGGGGTTACGAG.